The text below deals with one T cell receptor (beta chain). V was clipped by 5 bases and J by 10 bases; unmatched bases: 7. Germline assignment: CDR1 SEHNR and CDR2 FQNEAQ (reference sequence). This CDR3 is 13 amino acids long. This sample was included in a study of T cell responses to AZD1222 COVID-19 vaccine. The assay was immunoSEQ multiplex PCR, and TCRdb's table has in-frame clones only and misses some. Of 84,000 or so clones listed, 75% to 95% are singletons. Sequences were derived from peripheral blood, sampled 28 days after the second AZD1222 dose. This chain connects TRBV7-9 to TRBJ2-1; 8 nucleotides line up with TRBD1. This receptor was identified in an adult who received the AZD1222 COVID-19 vaccine. CDR3 sequence reads: CASSRDRGGEQFF. In nucleotides, the CDR3 is TGTGCCAGCAGCCGCGACAGGGGAGGAGAGCAGTTCTTC.